This T cell receptor (beta chain) is drawn from a study of T cells after yellow fever vaccination. Study summary: In the case of low-cell-number fractions, SMART-Seq v4 Ultra Low Input was used for preparation.

The germline gives CDR1 SGHTA, CDR2 FQGNSA. The CDR3 is 13 residues long. With 1 base removed from V and 6 bases from J, the gap between germline ends came to 9 bases. As concerns this clonotype: Its antigen remains unknown.

5'RACE template switching added a universal primer site and UMIs to TCR cDNA. TCRdb re-called the 5' RACE reads through MiXCR, storing one row per CDR3 protein. The table has under 500,000 distinct CDR3 sequences, around 20% seen once. Findings and limits, study-wide: Compared with primary, the secondary response was weaker and peaked at day 5, not 15. Clones that expanded after primary vaccination mostly reappeared after the booster (nearly 98% CD4, roughly 87% CD8).

The sequenced sample was PBMCs, obtained before the yellow fever booster vaccination. The rearrangement uses TRBV7-2 and TRBJ1-2; the D is unclear. The sequence derives from a man between 18 and 29 years old who received the YFV17D yellow fever vaccine. CDR3 sequence reads: CASSLGKFDGYTF. The CDR3 DNA follows: TGTGCCAGCAGCTTAGGCAAGTTCGATGGCTACACCTTC.